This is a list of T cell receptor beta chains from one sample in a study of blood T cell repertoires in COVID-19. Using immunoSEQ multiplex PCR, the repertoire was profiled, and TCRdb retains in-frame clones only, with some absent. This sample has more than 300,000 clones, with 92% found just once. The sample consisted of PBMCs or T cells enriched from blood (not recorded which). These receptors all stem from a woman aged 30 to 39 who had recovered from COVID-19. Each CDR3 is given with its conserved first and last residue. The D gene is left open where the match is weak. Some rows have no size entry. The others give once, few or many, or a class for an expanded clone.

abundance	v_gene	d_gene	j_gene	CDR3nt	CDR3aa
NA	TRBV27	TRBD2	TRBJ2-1	TGTGCCAGCGGGGAGGGGACTAGCAGTTACAATGAGCAGTTCTTC	CASGEGTSSYNEQFF
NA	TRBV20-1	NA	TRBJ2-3	TGCAGTGCTAGTAAGGGGGTGGGCGATACGCAGTATTTT	CSASKGVGDTQYF
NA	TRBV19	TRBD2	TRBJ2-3	TGTGCCAGTAGTATAGTACTAGCGGGGAGCACAGATACGCAGTATTTT	CASSIVLAGSTDTQYF
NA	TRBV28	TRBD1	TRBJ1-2	TGTGTGGGACAGGGTTCGGGTGGCTACACCTTC	CVGQGSGGYTF
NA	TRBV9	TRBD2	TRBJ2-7	TGTGCCAGCAGCGTAGGGATTAGCGGGAGCTACGAGCAGTACTTC	CASSVGISGSYEQYF
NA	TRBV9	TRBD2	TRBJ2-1	TGTGCCAGCAGCGTAGACGGACTAGCATTCCGTCAGTTCTTC	CASSVDGLAFRQFF
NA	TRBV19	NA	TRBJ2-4	TGTGCCAGTAGTATACGTGGGGCAGGCAAAAACATTCAGTACTTC	CASSIRGAGKNIQYF
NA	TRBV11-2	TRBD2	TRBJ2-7	TGTGCCAGCAGCTCGCGTTCACTAGCGGGGGGCACCTACGAGCAGTACTTC	CASSSRSLAGGTYEQYF
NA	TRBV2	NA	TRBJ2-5	TGTGCCAGCAGAGGACAGCAAGAGACCCAGTACTTC	CASRGQQETQYF
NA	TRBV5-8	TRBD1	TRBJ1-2	TGTGCCAGCAGCTTTGGCGGGACAGGGGATCACTATGGCTACACCTTC	CASSFGGTGDHYGYTF
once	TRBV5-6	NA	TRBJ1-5	TGTGCCAGCAGCTCAAGGGGCGGACCCAGGGTAAGGGAGCCCCAGCATTTT	CASSSRGGPRVREPQHF
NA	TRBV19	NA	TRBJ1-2	TGTGCCAGTAGTAACATCGACTATGGCTACACCTTC	CASSNIDYGYTF
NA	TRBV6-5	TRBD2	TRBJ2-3	TGTGCCAGCAGTTCTAGCGGACTTCCCACAGATACGCAGTATTTT	CASSSSGLPTDTQYF
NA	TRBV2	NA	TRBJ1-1	TGTGCCAGCAGTGGTAGCAGGGCGAACACTGAAGCTTTCTTT	CASSGSRANTEAFF
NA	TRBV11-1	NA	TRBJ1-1	TGTGCCAGCAGCTTAGAGGCGGGGAACACTGAAGCTTTCTTT	CASSLEAGNTEAFF
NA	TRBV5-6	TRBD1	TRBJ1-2	TGTGCCAGCAGCTTGGGGACAGGGACGTATAAAAACTATGGCTACACCTTC	CASSLGTGTYKNYGYTF
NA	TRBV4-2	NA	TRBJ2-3	TGTGCCAGCAGCCAAGGGTTTAGGGGTTGGGGCACAGATACGCAGTATTTT	CASSQGFRGWGTDTQYF